Below, 25 T cell receptor beta chains from the same sample are listed, as sequenced in a study of T-cell memory formation after mild COVID-19. TCRdb recomputed calls from the 5' RACE reads with MiXCR, one row per CDR3 protein. The data contain 100,000 to 120,000 distinct CDR3 sequences, 15% to 20% of them singletons. Material: PBMCs or a T cell subset sorted from them (not recorded which). These receptors came from a man between 18 and 35 years old who had mild COVID-19 (a few samples of this study predate the infection). Cell type and time point are not known.

The chain combines TRBV4-1 with TRBJ2-3, with unresolved D. Trimming removed 0 bases from V and 0 bases from J, with 10 bases in between. The CDR3 is 16 amino acids. The germline CDR1 and CDR2 sequences are MGHRA and YSYEKL. CDR3 in DNA: TGCGCCAGCAGCCAAGAATCACTCCCTAGCACAGATACGCAGTATTTT. The encoded protein is CASSQESLPSTDTQYF.

This clonotype was counted at least ten times. This chain joins TRBV12-3 or TRBV12-4 and TRBJ1-3; D may be TRBD1 (6 bases). The CDR3 loop spans 18 amino acids. V shed 0 bases and J shed 1 base, with 16 bases lying between them. The CDR3 DNA is TGTGCCAGCAGTTTAGCGCCTGGGGGCGCGGTTTCTGGAAACACCATATATTTT. Residues: CASSLAPGGAVSGNTIYF.

This clonotype appeared a few times. This sequence joins TRBV5-1 and TRBJ1-3; D is perhaps TRBD1 (5 bases). The germline V gene has CDR1 SGHRS and CDR2 YFSETQ. V dropped 0 bases and J dropped 5 bases, with 15 bases sitting between them. The CDR3 totals 16 residues. The CDR3 DNA reads TGCGCCAGCAGCTTGGAACCCAGGGCCCACAGAAACACCATATATTTT. It yields the protein CASSLEPRAHRNTIYF. Complete variable domain (other parts from reference TRBV5-1 and TRBJ1-3): KAGVTQTPRYLIKTRGQQVTLSCSPISGHRSVSWYQQTPGQGLQFLFEYFSETQRNKGNFPGRFSGRQFSNSRSEMNVSTLELGDSALYLCASSLEPRAHRNTIYFGEGSWLTVV.

This clonotype was seen a few times. The V and J genes are TRBV20-1 and TRBJ2-3; D not resolved. Germline CDR1 and CDR2: DFQATT and SNEGSKA (reference sequence). The CDR3 sequence is 11 residues long. Trimming left V 4 bases short and J 4 bases short, with 6 bases between. CDR3 residues: CSATIPDTQYF. For the CDR3, the DNA is TGCAGTGCTACCATACCAGATACGCAGTATTTT.

The rearrangement links TRBV25-1 to TRBJ2-7; TRBD1 is a possible D gene (5 bases). Trimming pared 4 bases from V and 2 bases from J, leaving 9 bases between. This CDR3 spans 13 amino acids. CDR1 MGHDK and CDR2 SYGVNS come from the germline V gene. The CDR3 DNA reads as TGTGCCAGCAGTGTAACAGGCACCTACGAGCAGTACTTC. This sequence encodes CASSVTGTYEQYF.

In its sample, this clonotype was seen a few times. The rearrangement links TRBV9 to TRBJ2-3; 12 positions agree with TRBD2. Germline V gives CDR1 SGDLS, CDR2 YYNGEE. The V gene end was trimmed by 0 bases and the J gene end by 5 bases; junction bases not matched to a gene: 7. This CDR3 contains 17 residues. The CDR3 nucleotides read TGTGCCAGCAGCGTAGAACCTAGCGGGGGGGGCATAGATACGCAGTATTTT. Translated: CASSVEPSGGGIDTQYF.

This chain uses TRBV5-5 with TRBJ2-7; D is perhaps TRBD2 (6 bases). The ends were cut back, 0 bases at V and 6 bases at J, with 13 bases in the middle. Germline CDR1 reads SGHKS; CDR2 reads YYEKEE (reference sequence). The CDR3 is made up of 14 amino acids. The DNA for the CDR3 is TGTGCCAGCAGCTTGGTGGGAGGAGAGTTCGAGCAGTACGTC. Protein sequence: CASSLVGGEFEQYV.

V and J are TRBV9 and TRBJ1-5, with D perhaps TRBD1 (6 bases). This CDR3 region has 18 residues. CDR1 and CDR2 (germline): SGDLS, YYNGEE. The V end lost 4 bases, the J end lost 3 bases, and 23 bases lay between the germline ends. In DNA form, the CDR3 reads TGTGCCAGCAGCCCGGAGGGGTGGGCAGGGGTACCCAATCAGCCCCAGCATTTT. Its protein is CASSPEGWAGVPNQPQHF.

In nucleotides, the CDR3 is TGTGCCAGCAGCTTAACAGCGGGGGCCTCGAACACCGGGGAGCTGTTTTTT. Its protein is CASSLTAGASNTGELFF. This chain links TRBV7-9 with TRBJ2-2, with 8 bases matching TRBD2. J gave up 0 bases and V 2 bases, and 5 bases lay outside the gene matches. Germline V CDR1 and CDR2: SEHNR, FQNEAQ (reference sequence). The CDR3 length is 17 residues.

The chain employs TRBV4-3 and TRBJ1-2, with D maybe TRBD1 (6 bases). Germline-derived CDR1 and CDR2 are LGHNA and YSLEER. Trimming removed 2 bases from V and 4 bases from J, with 17 bases in between. The CDR3 covers 16 residues. The CDR3, as DNA: TGCGCCAGCAGCCAACAACAATACAGGGTTCCCTATGGCTACACCTTC. It yields the protein CASSQQQYRVPYGYTF.

V is TRBV7-2 and J is TRBJ2-7; weak D call: TRBD1 (5 bases). V was clipped by 5 bases and J by 1 base, with 15 bases between them. Germline assignment: CDR1 SGHTA and CDR2 FQGNSA. This CDR3 has 15 residues. The CDR3 loop is CASSLDSSGSYEQYF. CDR3 bases: TGTGCCAGCAGCCTTGACAGTTCCGGGTCCTACGAGCAGTACTTC.

This clonotype was counted a few times. J is TRBJ2-1 and V is TRBV5-6, with TRBD2 identical over 8 bases. The J segment lost 16 bases and the V segment lost 0 bases, leaving 9 bases of the junction unmatched. The CDR3 runs to 13 residues. Germline V gene lookup returns CDR1 SGHDT and CDR2 YYEEEE. CDR3 nucleotide sequence: TGTGCCAGCAGCTTGGAAGGACTAGCCTGGTTCTTCTTC. Residues: CASSLEGLAWFFF.

This clonotype was recorded many times. V is TRBV2 and J is TRBJ2-5, with D possibly TRBD2 on 5 matching bases. V shed 3 bases and J shed 5 bases, with 7 bases lying between them. CDR3 length: 12 residues. Germline V lookup: CDR1 SNHLY, CDR2 FYNNEI. In DNA form, the CDR3 reads TGTGCCAGCAGTGAGGGAGCGGAGACCCAGTACTTC. It is translated as CASSEGAETQYF. Full variable domain (rest looked up from reference TRBV2 and TRBJ2-5): EPEVTQTPSHQVTQMGQEVILRCVPISNHLYFYWYRQILGQKVEFLVSFYNNEISEKSEIFDDQFSVERPDGSNFTLKIRSTKLEDSAMYFCASSEGAETQYFGPGTRLLVL.

A few counts support this clonotype. V gene TRBV9 combines with J gene TRBJ2-1, with TRBD1 as a possible D gene (6 bases). The CDR3 loop spans 13 amino acids. The V end was cut by 1 base, the J end by 5 bases, with 7 bases between. Germline loops: CDR1 SGDLS, CDR2 YYNGEE. The CDR3 here is CASSVQGHNEQFF. Written as DNA, the CDR3 is TGTGCCAGCAGCGTACAGGGGCACAATGAGCAGTTCTTC.

This clonotype was counted only a few times. J is TRBJ2-1 and V is TRBV7-2; perhaps TRBD2 as D (6 bases). Per the germline V gene, CDR1 is SGHTA and CDR2 is FQGNSA. The V gene lost 5 bases and the J gene lost 7 bases, with 18 bases spanning the gap. The CDR3 covers 15 residues. CDR3 in amino acids: CASSGRDLAGNEQFF. Here the CDR3 DNA reads TGTGCCAGCAGCGGTAGGGACCTCGCGGGGAATGAGCAGTTCTTC.

This clonotype was seen ten or more times. V gene TRBV4-2 combines with J gene TRBJ2-1, with 14 positions matching TRBD2. The ends lost 4 bases at V and 8 bases at J; junction bases unmatched: 10. The CDR3 spans 17 residues. CDR1 LGHNA and CDR2 YNFKEQ come from the germline V gene. CDR3 sequence: CASSLSTGTSGGDEQFF. In nucleotides, the CDR3 is TGTGCCAGCAGCCTCTCAACCGGGACTAGCGGGGGTGATGAGCAGTTCTTC.

The V gene is TRBV25-1, the J gene TRBJ2-2, with a weak D call TRBD1 (5 bases). CDR1 is MGHDK and CDR2 is SYGVNS in the germline V gene. This CDR3 region has 17 residues. V lost 1 base and J lost 1, with 13 bases in between. As DNA, the CDR3 is TGTGCCAGCAGTGAATTCCTAGGGGTTATGAACACCGGGGAGCTGTTTTTT. Its translation is CASSEFLGVMNTGELFF.

This clonotype was seen only a few times. CDR3: CASSFSGQGPYEQYF. For the CDR3, the DNA is TGCGCCAGCAGCTTTTCGGGACAGGGGCCATACGAGCAGTACTTC. V is TRBV5-1 and J is TRBJ2-7; 10 bases line up with TRBD1. J lost 4 bases, V lost 2 bases, and 6 bases had no gene match. Germline CDR1 is SGHRS and CDR2 is YFSETQ. The CDR3 is 15 residues long.

This clonotype was counted between two and nine times. The gene calls are TRBV4-1 and TRBJ1-2; 11 bases line up with TRBD1. V trimming: 1 base; J trimming: 2 bases; junction bases outside the gene matches: 3. This CDR3 has 16 residues. From germline, CDR1 is MGHRA and CDR2 YSYEKL. The CDR3 sequence is CASSQGTGGLNYGYTF. The CDR3 DNA reads TGCGCCAGCAGCCAAGGGACAGGGGGCTTGAACTATGGCTACACCTTC.

This clonotype was detected only a few times. The gene calls are TRBV28 and TRBJ2-7; 11 bases fit TRBD1. This CDR3 is built from 14 residues. From germline, CDR1 is MDHEN and CDR2 SYDVKM. The ends lost 7 bases at V and 1 base at J; junction bases unmatched: 3. CDR3 loop: CASTGTGGSYEQYV. The CDR3 nucleotides read TGTGCCAGCACAGGGACAGGGGGATCCTACGAGCAGTACGTC.

This clonotype was seen only a few times. The chain links TRBV6-5 to TRBJ2-3; D gene ambiguous. Trimming cost V 8 bases and J 1 base, with 10 bases left between them. CDR1 is MNHEY and CDR2 is SVGAGI in the germline V gene. The CDR3 sequence is 13 residues long. The CDR3 DNA follows: TGTGCCAGCGTCCCCCCCGGCACAGATACGCAGTATTTT. Translating it yields CASVPPGTDTQYF.

The chain couples TRBV7-2 to TRBJ2-5; 12 bases map to TRBD2. This CDR3 has 17 residues. The germline V gene has CDR1 SGHTA and CDR2 FQGNSA. With V trimmed by 4 bases and J by 11 bases, 17 bases remained unmatched. The CDR3 sequence: CASSSPSTTSGGHKQYF. The CDR3 DNA reads as TGTGCCAGCAGCTCCCCCTCGACGACTAGCGGGGGCCATAAACAGTACTTC.

The CDR3, as DNA: TGTGCCAGCAGCGACCGGGATGTAGAGACCCAGTACTTC. Protein product: CASSDRDVETQYF. The gene calls are TRBV11-2 and TRBJ2-5, with D perhaps matching TRBD2 (5 bases). V lost 5 bases to trimming and J lost 4 bases, with 11 bases between them. The CDR3 covers 13 residues. Germline assignment: CDR1 SGHAT and CDR2 FQNNGV. The whole variable domain, remainder taken from reference TRBV11-2 and TRBJ2-5, is EAGVAQSPRYKIIEKRQSVAFWCNPISGHATLYWYQQILGQGPKLLIQFQNNGVVDDSQLPKDRFSAERLKGVDSTLKIQPAKLEDSAVYLCASSDRDVETQYFGPGTRLLVL.

This clonotype has a single count. An end of the junction differs from the germline gene, which may be a read error. The chain has TRBV7-9 and TRBJ2-5; D is unclear. CDR1 and CDR2 from the germline V gene are SEHNR and FQNEAQ (reference sequence). This CDR3 contains 15 residues. CDR3 DNA: TGTGCCAGCAGCTTGGCGTGGACGAGTAGAGAGGCCCAGTACTTC. Protein product: CASSLAWTSREAQYF.

This clonotype was detected many times. The CDR3 loop is CASSLGTGELFF. CDR3 coding DNA: TGTGCCAGCAGCCTAGGAACCGGGGAGCTGTTTTTT. The chain has TRBV9 and TRBJ2-2; no reliable D call. Germline CDR1 is SGDLS and CDR2 is YYNGEE. The CDR3 has 12 residues. The V gene lost 4 bases and the J gene lost 5 bases, with 6 bases spanning the gap.